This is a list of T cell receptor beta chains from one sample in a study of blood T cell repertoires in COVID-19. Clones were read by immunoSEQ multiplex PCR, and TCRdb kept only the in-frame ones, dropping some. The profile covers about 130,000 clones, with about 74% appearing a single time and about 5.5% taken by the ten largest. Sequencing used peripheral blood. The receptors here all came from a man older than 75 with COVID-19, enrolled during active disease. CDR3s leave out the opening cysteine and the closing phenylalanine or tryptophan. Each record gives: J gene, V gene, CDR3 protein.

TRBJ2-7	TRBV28	ASRRTGGYEQY
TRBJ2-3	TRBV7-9	VAGRGSDTQY
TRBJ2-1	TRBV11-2	ASDRGGGEQF
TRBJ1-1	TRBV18	ASSPSGTVNTEAF
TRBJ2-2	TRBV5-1	ASSRGQTNTGELF
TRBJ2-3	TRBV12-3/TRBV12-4	ASNPGGDTQY
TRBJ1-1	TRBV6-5	ASSWTGSETEAF
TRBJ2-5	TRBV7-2	ASSTQGLAGEETQY
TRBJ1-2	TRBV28	ASSWTGSFDYT
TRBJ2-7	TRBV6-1	ASSPPFYEQY
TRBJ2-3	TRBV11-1	ASSPEDSFMGDTQY
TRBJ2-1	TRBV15	ATKQGRGSYNEQF
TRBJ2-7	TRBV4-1	ASSRGTSGSYEQY
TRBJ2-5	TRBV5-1	ASSQAGPTEETQY
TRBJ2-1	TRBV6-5	ASSYGRARNEQF
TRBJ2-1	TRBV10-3	AISGGSGLAGYNEQF